This entry concerns a single T cell receptor (beta chain). Its target is not known. Sequencing used immunoSEQ multiplex PCR; TCRdb keeps in-frame clones, though not all of them. The sample yields around 610,000 clones, 95% to 97% seen once. The CDR3 consists of 16 residues. The germline CDR1 and CDR2 sequences are SEHNR and FQNEAQ (reference sequence). V was pared by 5 bases and J by 0 bases, with 7 bases of the junction left unmatched. It was CD45RO-negative cells, positively selected for CCR7, that made up naive CD8 cells, with terminally differentiated effector memory CD45RA+ cells excluded. These data are taken from a study of shared clonotypes between healthy human individuals. Study details: Each donor's CD4 naive and CD4 memory cells filled three plates apiece, CD8 naive two, and CD8 memory one.

Findings and limits, study-wide: Sorted-subset sequencing, rarefaction showed, was incomplete despite large depth.

Specimen: naive CD8+ T cells sorted from blood. The TCR originated in a woman in her 30s in good health. This chain connects TRBV7-9 to TRBJ1-1, with 9 bases lining up with TRBD1. This chain's CDR3 is CASSPYGQGLNTEAFF. The CDR3 nucleotides are TGTGCCAGCAGCCCCTACGGACAGGGGTTGAACACTGAAGCTTTCTTT.